Sequencing of this TCR beta chain was carried out in a study of beta chain features in type 1 diabetes. Study observations and caveats: Researchers report that Type 1 diabetes patients had moderately but significantly shorter TCRB CDR3s across all four CD4+ subsets. Any PCR bias toward short templates would affect both groups alike.

Details on this clone: Its antigen is currently unknown.

Expressed TCRB transcripts were sequenced because the entire RNA isolate underwent reverse transcription. TCRdb's table, derived via immunoSEQ multiplex PCR, lists solely in-frame clones and lacks some. The data hold about 140,000 clones, with 6.9% observed a single time. Trimming shortened V by 3 bases and J by 4 bases, and 17 bases separated the two germline ends. In germline, CDR1 is GTSNPN, CDR2 SVGIG (reference sequence). The length of the CDR3 is 15 residues. The sample was central memory CD4+ T cells from blood. This TCR came from a woman aged 25 to 39 in good health. The V and J genes are TRBV30 and TRBJ2-3, with a tentative D call TRBD1 (6 bases). As DNA, the CDR3 is TGTGCCTGGAGCATCCAGGGGTTTGGGTCAGATACGCAGTATTTT. It encodes CAWSIQGFGSDTQYF.